The rows below give T cell receptor beta chains drawn from one sample of a study of human T cells and chemical hapten exposure. Each CDR3 protein gets one entry after TCRdb re-called the RACE reads with MiXCR. The sample includes roughly 62,000 distinct CDR3 sequences, roughly 12% of them seen just once. Sequenced here: whole blood, sampled in connection with sensitization to the hapten diphenylcyclopropenone (DPC). The origin of the receptors is a man aged 25 to 40 with alopecia areata. Some clones in this sample may be carry-over from other donors' samples. CDR3s include the opening cysteine and the closing phenylalanine or tryptophan. Fields, in order: D gene, clone size, J gene, V gene, CDR3 protein, CDR3 DNA. D genes are given only for firm matches. Expanded clones get a size class; other rows say once, few or many, or leave the size out.

D gene: NA; clone size: NA; J gene: TRBJ2-1; V gene: TRBV19; CDR3 protein: CASSIGQPIYNEQFF; CDR3 DNA: TGTGCCAGTAGTATAGGCCAGCCTATCTACAATGAGCAGTTCTTC
D gene: TRBD1; clone size: many; J gene: TRBJ1-4; V gene: TRBV2; CDR3 protein: CASRYRDRNEKLFF; CDR3 DNA: TGTGCCAGCCGTTACCGGGACAGGAATGAAAAACTGTTTTTT
D gene: TRBD1; clone size: few; J gene: TRBJ1-1; V gene: TRBV5-5; CDR3 protein: CASAGTGVTNTEAFF; CDR3 DNA: TGTGCCAGCGCCGGGACAGGGGTAACGAACACTGAAGCTTTCTTT
D gene: NA; clone size: many; J gene: TRBJ2-3; V gene: TRBV5-6; CDR3 protein: CASTPGRRNTDTQYF; CDR3 DNA: TGTGCCAGCACCCCCGGTCGCCGGAACACAGATACGCAGTATTTT
D gene: TRBD2; clone size: many; J gene: TRBJ2-7; V gene: TRBV5-1; CDR3 protein: CAGSLDRYSGGANEQYF; CDR3 DNA: TGCGCCGGCAGCTTGGATCGTTATAGCGGGGGGGCGAACGAGCAGTACTTC
D gene: NA; clone size: few; J gene: TRBJ2-1; V gene: TRBV28; CDR3 protein: CASSRTNQFF; CDR3 DNA: TGTGCCAGCAGTCGGACTAATCAGTTCTTC
D gene: NA; clone size: few; J gene: TRBJ2-5; V gene: TRBV29-1; CDR3 protein: CSVGGEYQETQYF; CDR3 DNA: TGCAGCGTTGGTGGCGAGTACCAAGAGACCCAGTACTTC
D gene: NA; clone size: NA; J gene: TRBJ1-3; V gene: TRBV4-1; CDR3 protein: CASSPGMGRVAGNTKYF; CDR3 DNA: TGCGCCAGCAGCCCAGGGATGGGGCGTGTGGCTGGAAACACCAAATATTTT
D gene: NA; clone size: few; J gene: TRBJ1-5; V gene: TRBV12-3/TRBV12-4; CDR3 protein: CASRRGLPDSNQPQHF; CDR3 DNA: TGTGCCAGCAGGAGGGGGTTACCCGATAGCAATCAGCCCCAGCATTTT
D gene: TRBD1; clone size: once; J gene: TRBJ1-6; V gene: TRBV10-3; CDR3 protein: CAISPGQANSPLHF; CDR3 DNA: TGTGCCATCAGTCCCGGACAGGCAAATTCACCCCTCCACTTT
D gene: NA; clone size: few; J gene: TRBJ1-4; V gene: TRBV9; CDR3 protein: CASRRRTVTNEKLFF; CDR3 DNA: TGTGCCAGCAGACGACGGACGGTTACTAATGAAAAACTGTTTTTT
D gene: NA; clone size: NA; J gene: TRBJ1-1; V gene: TRBV7-2; CDR3 protein: CASSPLMNTEAFF; CDR3 DNA: TGTGCCAGCAGCCCTCTTATGAACACTGAAGCTTTCTTT
D gene: NA; clone size: many; J gene: TRBJ2-5; V gene: TRBV6-2/TRBV6-3; CDR3 protein: CASSPTQGTQYF; CDR3 DNA: TGTGCCAGCAGTCCGACGCAAGGGACCCAGTACTTC
D gene: NA; clone size: many; J gene: TRBJ2-7; V gene: TRBV2; CDR3 protein: CASWDDSSSYEQYF; CDR3 DNA: TGTGCCAGTTGGGATGACAGCAGCTCCTACGAGCAGTACTTC
D gene: NA; clone size: few; J gene: TRBJ2-1; V gene: TRBV7-2; CDR3 protein: CASSLMQLRTYEQFF; CDR3 DNA: TGTGCCAGCAGCTTAATGCAACTTAGGACATATGAGCAGTTCTTC
D gene: NA; clone size: few; J gene: TRBJ1-2; V gene: TRBV28; CDR3 protein: CASSSFGVRGYTF; CDR3 DNA: TGTGCCAGCAGTTCTTTCGGGGTTCGTGGCTACACCTTC
D gene: NA; clone size: many; J gene: TRBJ1-5; V gene: TRBV5-5; CDR3 protein: CASSPTIDSYQPQHF; CDR3 DNA: TGTGCCAGCAGCCCCACTATAGACAGCTATCAGCCCCAGCATTTT
D gene: NA; clone size: NA; J gene: TRBJ2-5; V gene: TRBV20-1; CDR3 protein: CSASILSRETQYF; CDR3 DNA: TGCAGTGCTAGCATTTTGAGTAGGGAGACCCAGTACTTC
D gene: NA; clone size: few; J gene: TRBJ1-2; V gene: TRBV9; CDR3 protein: CASRNRAHGYTF; CDR3 DNA: TGTGCCAGCAGAAACAGGGCCCATGGCTACACCTTC
D gene: NA; clone size: NA; J gene: TRBJ1-5; V gene: TRBV7-6; CDR3 protein: CASSLRGTHQPQHF; CDR3 DNA: TGTGCCAGCAGCTTACGGGGTACTCATCAGCCCCAGCATTTT
D gene: NA; clone size: many; J gene: TRBJ1-1; V gene: TRBV7-6; CDR3 protein: CASSTPGTPRRNTEAFF; CDR3 DNA: TGTGCCAGCAGCACTCCCGGGACACCGCGGAGGAACACTGAAGCTTTCTTT
D gene: NA; clone size: NA; J gene: TRBJ2-1; V gene: TRBV24-1; CDR3 protein: CATSDLWDNEQFF; CDR3 DNA: TGTGCCACCAGTGATTTGTGGGACAATGAGCAGTTCTTC
D gene: NA; clone size: NA; J gene: TRBJ1-1; V gene: TRBV20-1; CDR3 protein: CSAPTGGMNTEAFF; CDR3 DNA: TGCAGTGCCCCGACAGGCGGCATGAACACTGAAGCTTTCTTT